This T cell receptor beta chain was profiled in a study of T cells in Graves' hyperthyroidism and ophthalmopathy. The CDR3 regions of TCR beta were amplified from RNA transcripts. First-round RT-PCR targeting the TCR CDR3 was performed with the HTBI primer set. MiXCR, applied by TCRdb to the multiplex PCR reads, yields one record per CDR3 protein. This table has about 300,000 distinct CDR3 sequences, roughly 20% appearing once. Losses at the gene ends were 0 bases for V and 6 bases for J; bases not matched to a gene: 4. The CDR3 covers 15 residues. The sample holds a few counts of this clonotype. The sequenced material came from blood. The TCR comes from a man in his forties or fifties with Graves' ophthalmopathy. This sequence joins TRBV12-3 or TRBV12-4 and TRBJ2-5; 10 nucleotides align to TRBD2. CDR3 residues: CASSLAGTSVQTQYF. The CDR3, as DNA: TGTGCCAGCAGTTTAGCCGGGACTAGCGTGCAGACCCAGTACTTC.